This T cell receptor (beta chain) emerged from a study of CD8 T cells in Susac syndrome. The authors reverse transcribed roughly 0.5 to 1 ug RNA with random hexamers. TCRdb redid the calling of the immunoSEQ multiplex PCR reads with MiXCR, one entry per CDR3 protein. The table has approximately 160,000 distinct CDR3 sequences, 90% to 95% seen once. CDR3 length equals 12 residues. The V gene lost 10 bases and the J gene lost 8 bases, with 12 bases spanning the gap. Germline assignment: CDR1 ENHRY and CDR2 SYGVKD. The J gene is TRBJ1-6, the V gene TRBV10-3, with D perhaps matching TRBD1 (5 bases). The material sequenced was CD4+ T cells from PBMCs. The source is a human donor with multiple sclerosis. Here the CDR3 reads CATRGDDSPLHF. Here the CDR3 DNA reads TGTGCCACCCGCGGGGACGATTCACCCCTCCACTTT.